This T cell receptor beta chain was sequenced in a study of lymphopenia after photon versus proton radiotherapy. Remarks on this clone: Its specificity is not known.

The assay was immunoSEQ multiplex PCR, and TCRdb's table has in-frame clones only and misses some. The table lists some 28,000 clones, around 81% of them singletons. Study-level results: After the lymphocyte nadir, photon-treated repertoires showed oligoclonal expansion, especially of CD8+ Temra cells. Proton therapy kept repertoires fairly stable, unlike photons, which gained effector/memory cells. Larger post-nadir TCR diversity loss correlated inversely with survival in deceased patients.

The V segment lost 6 bases and the J segment 1 base; nucleotides outside the gene matches: 3. Germline lookup yields CDR1 MNHEY and CDR2 SVGAGI. The CDR3 length is 14 residues. The gene calls are TRBV6-5 and TRBJ2-3, with 8 bases that match TRBD1. Sequencing used peripheral blood, obtained from a patient treated with photon-based radiotherapy. This receptor was identified in a man between 50 and 59 years old with gastric cancer. CDR3: CASRRGQGTDTQYF. The CDR3 bases are TGTGCCAGCAGACGGGGACAGGGCACAGATACGCAGTATTTT.